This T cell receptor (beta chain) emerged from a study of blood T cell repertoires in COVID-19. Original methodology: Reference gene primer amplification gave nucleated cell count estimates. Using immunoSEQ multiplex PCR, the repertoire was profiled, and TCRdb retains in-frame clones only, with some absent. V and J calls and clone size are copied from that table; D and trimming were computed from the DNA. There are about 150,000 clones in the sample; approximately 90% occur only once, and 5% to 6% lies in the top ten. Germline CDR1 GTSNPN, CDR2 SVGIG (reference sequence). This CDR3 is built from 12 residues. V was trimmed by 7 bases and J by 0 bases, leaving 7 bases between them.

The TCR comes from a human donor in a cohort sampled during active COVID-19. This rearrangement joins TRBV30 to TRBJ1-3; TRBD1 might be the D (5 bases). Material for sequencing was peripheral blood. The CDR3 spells CALDSSGNTIYF. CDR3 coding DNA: TGTGCCTTAGACAGCTCTGGAAACACCATATATTTT. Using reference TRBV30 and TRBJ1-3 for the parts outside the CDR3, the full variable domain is SQTIHQWPATLVQPVGSPLSLECTVEGTSNPNLYWYRQAAGRGLQLLFYSVGIGQISSEVPQNLSASRPQDRQFILSSKKLLLSDSGFYLCALDSSGNTIYFGEGSWLTVV.